This paragraph covers one T cell receptor beta chain sequence. Its target is not known. The record originates from a study of CD8+ T cells in alopecia areata. TCR sequencing used cDNA made by reverse transcription of extracted RNA. Sequenced by immunoSEQ multiplex PCR; TCRdb stores in-frame clones only, minus some. The sample records 150,000 to 200,000 clones, 50% to 60% being singletons. The CDR3 sequence is 14 residues long. The germline V gene encodes CDR1 SGHRS and CDR2 YFSETQ. V lost 0 bases to trimming and J lost 7 bases; unmatched junction nucleotides: 6. Broader study findings: More clonal than normal scalp was lesional scalp, particularly alopecia totalis/universalis.

Lesional scalp punch biopsies and peripheral blood were collected from alopecia areata patients. The TCR comes from a human donor with alopecia areata. The rearrangement links TRBV5-1 to TRBJ1-2; 7 bases are a match to TRBD1. The sequencing used CD4+ T cells sorted from blood, collected at week 0. The CDR3 nucleotides read TGCGCCAGCAGCTTGGGACAGGGTATGATTGGCTACACCTTC. Translation: CASSLGQGMIGYTF.